The rows below give T cell receptor beta chains drawn from one sample of a study of shared clonotypes between healthy human individuals. The method was immunoSEQ multiplex PCR; TCRdb's version includes in-frame clones alone and lacks a portion of them. The data hold approximately 320,000 clones, with roughly 84% observed a single time. The material sequenced was memory CD8+ T cells sorted from blood. These receptors were obtained from a man aged 18 to 35 in good health. The CDR3 runs from the conserved cysteine through the conserved F or W. The D gene is left open where the match is weak. Size values are once, few and many counts, or a class for expanded clones, and some rows have none.

v_call	d_call	clone_size	j_call	cdr3_nt	cdr3_aa
TRBV5-6	TRBD2	NA	TRBJ2-1	TGTGCCAGCAGTGGACTAGCGGGGGTCCATGAGCAGTTCTTC	CASSGLAGVHEQFF
TRBV12-5	NA	NA	TRBJ1-1	TGTGCTAGTGGTTTGGAGATGAACACTGAAGCTTTCTTT	CASGLEMNTEAFF
TRBV27	TRBD2	NA	TRBJ2-3	TGTGCCAGCAGTTTAATTAGGGTAGCGGGAGCAGATACGCAGTATTTT	CASSLIRVAGADTQYF
TRBV30	NA	NA	TRBJ2-7	TGTGCCTGGGGAAAGGGTTCCTACGAGCAGTACTTC	CAWGKGSYEQYF
TRBV30	TRBD2	few	TRBJ2-7	TGTGCCTGGAGTAGCGCATTCGGACTAGCAGGCGACGAGCAGTACTTC	CAWSSAFGLAGDEQYF
TRBV7-9	NA	NA	TRBJ1-5	TGTGCCAGCAGCTCCGTAAATCAGCCCCAGCATTTT	CASSSVNQPQHF
TRBV25-1	NA	many	TRBJ2-2	TGTGCCAGCAGCCGAACGGATAACACCGGGGAGCTGTTTTTT	CASSRTDNTGELFF
TRBV4-1	TRBD1	NA	TRBJ1-6	TGCGCCAGCAGCCAAGAGGGGACAGCATTATTCTATAATTCACCCCTCCACTTT	CASSQEGTALFYNSPLHF
TRBV10-3	NA	NA	TRBJ2-3	TGTGCCATCAGAGAAGCTACAGATAGCACAGATACGCAGTATTTT	CAIREATDSTDTQYF
TRBV27	TRBD2	NA	TRBJ2-7	TGTGCCAGCAGCACCTCAGCGGGAGATTGGTACGAGCAGTACTTC	CASSTSAGDWYEQYF
TRBV6-1	TRBD1	once	TRBJ1-1	TGTGCCAGCAGTTGGGGACAGGGGGCTGAAGCTTTCTTT	CASSWGQGAEAFF
TRBV18	NA	NA	TRBJ2-7	TGTGCCAGCTCACCCGCCCGGACTCCGTACGAGCAGTACTTC	CASSPARTPYEQYF
TRBV7-2	NA	NA	TRBJ2-7	TGTGCCAGCAGCTTAGTAGCGGTAGACGAGCAGTACTTC	CASSLVAVDEQYF
TRBV11-2	NA	NA	TRBJ2-2	TGTGCCAGCAGCTTAGATCCCGGCGGGGAGCTGTTTTTT	CASSLDPGGELFF
TRBV6-5	NA	NA	TRBJ2-7	TGTGCCAGCAGGAAAGAGGGGCTACTCTACGAGCAGTACTTC	CASRKEGLLYEQYF
TRBV5-6	NA	NA	TRBJ2-6	TGTGCCAGCAGCTTGGGGTTTCCTGGGGCCAACGTCCTGACTTTC	CASSLGFPGANVLTF
TRBV7-9	NA	NA	TRBJ1-1	TGTGCCAGCAGCTTAGGTTGGGGCGACACTGAAGCTTTCTTT	CASSLGWGDTEAFF
TRBV11-2	NA	NA	TRBJ1-1	TGTGCCAGCAGCCCTCATCGGGCCGGCATGAACACTGAAGCTTTCTTT	CASSPHRAGMNTEAFF
TRBV27	TRBD2	NA	TRBJ2-7	TGTGCCAGCACTCCATACTTCCTCGCGGCGGGGGGCGAGCAGTACTTC	CASTPYFLAAGGEQYF
TRBV25-1	NA	NA	TRBJ2-7	TGTGCCAGCAGTGATCGAACACCCCACCTCGTCCACGAGCAGTACTTC	CASSDRTPHLVHEQYF
TRBV19	NA	once	TRBJ1-6	TGTGCCAGTAGTCCCCTGGACTCTGCTCGTAATTCACCCCTCCACTTT	CASSPLDSARNSPLHF
TRBV12-5	NA	NA	TRBJ1-1	TGTGCTAGTGGTTTGGTACTTGAGTGGGCTTTCTTT	CASGLVLEWAFF
TRBV27	TRBD2	NA	TRBJ2-7	TGTGCCAGCGCAGCCGGGAGGGCCTACGAGCAGTACTTC	CASAAGRAYEQYF
TRBV6-6	NA	NA	TRBJ2-7	TGTGCCAGCAGTTACTCGGCAGGTAGCAACGAGCAGTACTTC	CASSYSAGSNEQYF
TRBV27	NA	NA	TRBJ2-7	TGTGCCAGCAGTCCGTTCAGTGCGGGGGAGCAGTACTTC	CASSPFSAGEQYF
TRBV28	TRBD1	NA	TRBJ1-5	TGTGCCAGCAGTCCCCCGGGACAGGGAAGGGGTCAGCCCCAGCATTTT	CASSPPGQGRGQPQHF
TRBV4-1	TRBD1	NA	TRBJ2-7	TGCGCCAGCAGCATCACCGGGACAGGGGCTCACGAGCAGTACTTC	CASSITGTGAHEQYF
TRBV27	NA	NA	TRBJ1-1	TGTGCCAGCAGTGCAGGAGTAGAGGGTAACACTGAAGCTTTCTTT	CASSAGVEGNTEAFF
TRBV7-9	NA	NA	TRBJ1-1	TGTGCCAGCAGGGCTTTGGGGGGTGAAGCTTTCTTT	CASRALGGEAFF
TRBV21-1	NA	NA	TRBJ1-5	TGTGCCAGCAGCAAAGGGTCAAGGGGGAATCAGCCCCAGCATTTT	CASSKGSRGNQPQHF
TRBV13	NA	NA	TRBJ1-1	TGTGCCAGCAGCGATGGGGTAAACACTGAAGCTTTCTTT	CASSDGVNTEAFF
TRBV15	NA	NA	TRBJ2-5	TGTGCCACGGGCAGAGGTACCAGGCAGACCCAGTACTTC	CATGRGTRQTQYF
TRBV6-1	TRBD2	NA	TRBJ2-1	TGTGCCAGCAGTGAAGTGGGACTAGCGGCCTACAATGAGCAGTTCTTC	CASSEVGLAAYNEQFF
TRBV30	NA	NA	TRBJ1-1	TGTGCCTGGAGTGTATTCGATGCTACTGAAGCTTTCTTT	CAWSVFDATEAFF
TRBV27	NA	NA	TRBJ2-7	TGTGCCAGCAGTCCGCAGGCTTTCCACGAGCAGTACTTC	CASSPQAFHEQYF
TRBV2	NA	NA	TRBJ1-3	TGTGCCAGCAGTGAAGGAGGGGCCGCTGGAAACACCATATATTTT	CASSEGGAAGNTIYF
TRBV7-9	NA	few	TRBJ2-7	TGTGCCAGCAGCCCCACTTACACCGAGCAGTACTTC	CASSPTYTEQYF
TRBV6-1	TRBD2	NA	TRBJ2-7	TGTGCCAGCAGTGATACTAGCGCCACCTACGAGCAGTACTTC	CASSDTSATYEQYF
TRBV15	TRBD1	NA	TRBJ1-1	TGTGCCACCAGCAGACACCAGGGGGTGAAAGAATCCACCACTGAAGCTTTCTTT	CATSRHQGVKESTTEAFF
TRBV4-3	TRBD2	NA	TRBJ2-3	TGCGCCAGCAGCCAAGAGAACGCAGCGGGAGGGCCTACAGATACGCAGTATTTT	CASSQENAAGGPTDTQYF
TRBV2	NA	once	TRBJ2-5	TGTGCCAGCCTACGTAACAGGGATGAGACCCAGTACTTC	CASLRNRDETQYF
TRBV6-5	TRBD1	NA	TRBJ1-2	TGTGCCAGCTGCCCGGGACAGGGCCCCTATGGCTACACCTTC	CASCPGQGPYGYTF
TRBV5-6	NA	NA	TRBJ2-7	TGTGCCAGCAGCGCGACGGAGTCCGCTTACGAGCAGTACTTC	CASSATESAYEQYF
TRBV2	NA	NA	TRBJ1-2	TGTGCCAGCAGTCCACCAGGTTTAGCTAACTATGGCTACACCTTC	CASSPPGLANYGYTF
TRBV30	TRBD2	NA	TRBJ2-3	TGTGCCTGGAGTGCTAGCGGGGCAGATACGCAGTATTTT	CAWSASGADTQYF
TRBV14	NA	NA	TRBJ2-1	TGTGCCAGCAGCCGGGGGCCCAGGGGCGATGAGCAGTTCTTC	CASSRGPRGDEQFF
TRBV9	TRBD2	NA	TRBJ2-7	TGTGCCAGCAGCCGAGACGGGACTAGCGGCTCCTACGAGCAGTACTTC	CASSRDGTSGSYEQYF
TRBV6-6	NA	once	TRBJ2-7	TGTGCCAGCGGGAAGGGAGGCTCCTACGAGCAGTACTTC	CASGKGGSYEQYF
TRBV27	TRBD1	NA	TRBJ2-7	TGTGCCAGCGGGTGGACAGGGACGGCCTACGAGCAGTACTTC	CASGWTGTAYEQYF
TRBV6-5	TRBD2	NA	TRBJ2-7	TGTGCCAGCAGTCCCTTAAGGGAGGGAACCTACGAGCAGTACTTC	CASSPLREGTYEQYF
TRBV30	NA	many	TRBJ1-1	TGTGCCTGGAGTGGCGGGGCAAACACTGAAGCTTTCTTT	CAWSGGANTEAFF
TRBV7-9	NA	NA	TRBJ2-1	TGTGCCAGCAGTCCGGGGACCGGGCATGAGCAGTTCTTC	CASSPGTGHEQFF
TRBV10-3	TRBD1	NA	TRBJ2-1	TGTGCCATCAGTGCCCCGGGACAGGGGAAGCATGAGCAGTTCTTC	CAISAPGQGKHEQFF
TRBV27	NA	NA	TRBJ1-3	TGTGCCAGCAGTGGACAGACCTCTGGAAACACCATATATTTT	CASSGQTSGNTIYF
TRBV19	TRBD2	NA	TRBJ2-1	TGTGCCAGTAGTATCGGACTAGCGGTCTACAATGAGCAGTTCTTC	CASSIGLAVYNEQFF
TRBV4-3	TRBD1	NA	TRBJ1-4	TGCGCCAGCAGCCTTGTATACAGGGGTGAAGGAGAAAAACTGTTTTTT	CASSLVYRGEGEKLFF